The rows below give T cell receptor beta chains drawn from one sample of a study of T cells in Graves' hyperthyroidism and ophthalmopathy. TCRdb reprocessed the multiplex PCR reads with MiXCR, giving one entry per CDR3 protein. This table holds hundreds of thousands of distinct CDR3 sequences, around 16% found once. Sequencing was done on a sample of blood. These TCRs come from a woman aged 18-29 years with Graves' hyperthyroidism. The CDR3 runs from the conserved cysteine through the conserved F or W. The order of the fields is V gene, clone size, D gene, J gene, CDR3 protein, CDR3 DNA. D genes are given only for firm matches. Only part of the rows carry a size: once, few, many, or a class if the clone is expanded.

V: TRBV6-1; size: NA; D: TRBD2; J: TRBJ2-3; CDR3: CASRKTSGGGTDTQYF; DNA: TGTGCCAGCAGAAAGACTAGCGGGGGTGGCACAGATACGCAGTATTTT
V: TRBV6-1; size: many; D: TRBD1; J: TRBJ2-3; CDR3: CASSRTGALPTDTQYF; DNA: TGTGCCAGCAGCCGCACAGGGGCTCTCCCCACAGATACGCAGTATTTT
V: TRBV2; size: many; D: TRBD1; J: TRBJ1-2; CDR3: CASRDGQGAVYGYTF; DNA: TGTGCCAGCAGAGACGGACAGGGGGCGGTTTATGGCTACACCTTC
V: TRBV2; size: NA; D: NA; J: TRBJ2-7; CDR3: CASGRESLYEQYF; DNA: TGTGCCAGCGGACGGGAGTCCCTTTACGAGCAGTACTTC
V: TRBV12-3/TRBV12-4; size: many; D: NA; J: TRBJ1-2; CDR3: CASRGRGGYTF; DNA: TGTGCCAGCAGGGGCAGGGGTGGCTACACCTTC
V: TRBV28; size: many; D: NA; J: TRBJ2-7; CDR3: CASKRDSYEQYF; DNA: TGTGCCAGCAAACGCGACTCCTACGAGCAGTACTTC
V: TRBV18; size: many; D: TRBD1; J: TRBJ2-1; CDR3: CASSPGQVNEQFF; DNA: TGTGCCAGCTCACCCGGACAGGTTAATGAGCAGTTCTTC
V: TRBV19; size: NA; D: TRBD1; J: TRBJ2-2; CDR3: CASLRTGLIGELFF; DNA: TGTGCCAGTCTAAGGACAGGGTTGATCGGGGAGCTGTTTTTT
V: TRBV5-1; size: many; D: NA; J: TRBJ2-1; CDR3: CASRPKGDEQFF; DNA: TGCGCCAGCAGACCTAAGGGGGATGAGCAGTTCTTC
V: TRBV4-2; size: many; D: NA; J: TRBJ1-1; CDR3: CASSQDVNTEAFF; DNA: TGTGCCAGCAGCCAGGATGTAAACACTGAAGCTTTCTTT
V: TRBV3-1; size: many; D: TRBD2; J: TRBJ2-1; CDR3: CASSQDAGLAGPFHIEQFF; DNA: TGTGCCAGCAGCCAAGACGCAGGACTAGCGGGGCCCTTCCACATCGAGCAGTTCTTC
V: TRBV19; size: NA; D: NA; J: TRBJ2-7; CDR3: CASGLGAGQHYEQYF; DNA: TGTGCCAGTGGCCTGGGAGCGGGACAACATTACGAGCAGTACTTC
V: TRBV4-3; size: few; D: TRBD2; J: TRBJ2-5; CDR3: CASSHLLREGIGRETQYF; DNA: TGCGCCAGCAGCCACCTTCTCCGGGAGGGGATTGGCCGAGAGACCCAGTACTTC
V: TRBV15; size: few; D: NA; J: TRBJ2-7; CDR3: CATSPDRSYEQYF; DNA: TGTGCCACCAGCCCCGACAGATCCTACGAGCAGTACTTC
V: TRBV11-3; size: NA; D: TRBD1; J: TRBJ2-5; CDR3: CASSYRQGYLETQYF; DNA: TGTGCCAGCAGTTATAGACAGGGTTATCTAGAGACCCAGTACTTC
V: TRBV7-9; size: few; D: TRBD1; J: TRBJ1-1; CDR3: CASSLGTGSEAFF; DNA: TGTGCCAGCAGCTTAGGGACAGGGAGTGAAGCTTTCTTT
V: TRBV19; size: NA; D: TRBD2; J: TRBJ2-3; CDR3: CASSPGLAGPNEAQYF; DNA: TGTGCCAGTAGTCCGGGACTAGCGGGACCAAACGAGGCGCAGTATTTT
V: TRBV19; size: many; D: NA; J: TRBJ2-3; CDR3: CASRGRGTTDTQYF; DNA: TGTGCCAGTAGGGGCAGGGGAACCACAGATACGCAGTATTTT
V: TRBV7-9; size: NA; D: TRBD1; J: TRBJ2-5; CDR3: CASSYDRGETQYF; DNA: TGTGCCAGCAGTTACGACAGGGGAGAGACCCAGTACTTC
V: TRBV2; size: NA; D: TRBD1; J: TRBJ1-4; CDR3: CASSADRGFNEKLFF; DNA: TGTGCCAGCAGTGCTGACAGGGGTTTTAATGAAAAACTGTTTTTT
V: TRBV6-1; size: few; D: NA; J: TRBJ2-5; CDR3: CASSEVEETQYF; DNA: TGTGCCAGCAGTGAAGTGGAAGAGACCCAGTACTTC
V: TRBV3-1; size: many; D: NA; J: TRBJ2-1; CDR3: CASSQVASSETYNEQFF; DNA: TGTGCCAGCAGCCAAGTCGCCTCTAGCGAAACCTACAATGAGCAGTTCTTC
V: TRBV20-1; size: many; D: NA; J: TRBJ2-2; CDR3: CSARDRGSTGELFF; DNA: TGCAGTGCTAGAGATCGGGGGTCCACCGGGGAGCTGTTTTTT
V: TRBV5-1; size: many; D: NA; J: TRBJ2-3; CDR3: CASSLEGSINTDTQYF; DNA: TGCGCCAGCAGCTTGGAGGGCAGTATAAACACAGATACGCAGTATTTT
V: TRBV11-2; size: many; D: NA; J: TRBJ2-4; CDR3: CASIHVNSTDLAKNIQYF; DNA: TGTGCCAGCATCCACGTTAATTCAACCGACTTAGCCAAAAACATTCAGTACTTC
V: TRBV6-1; size: many; D: NA; J: TRBJ1-5; CDR3: CASSEAGGGAQPQHF; DNA: TGTGCCAGCAGTGAAGCGGGGGGGGGCGCACAGCCCCAGCATTTT
V: TRBV6-5; size: many; D: NA; J: TRBJ2-7; CDR3: CASSYQRDGQYF; DNA: TGTGCCAGCAGTTACCAACGGGACGGGCAGTACTTC
V: TRBV29-1; size: many; D: NA; J: TRBJ2-3; CDR3: CSAAWTVADTQYF; DNA: TGCAGCGCAGCATGGACGGTGGCAGATACGCAGTATTTT
V: TRBV10-3; size: NA; D: NA; J: TRBJ1-6; CDR3: CAISDQGYYNSPLHF; DNA: TGTGCCATCAGTGACCAGGGATACTATAATTCACCCCTCCACTTT
V: TRBV18; size: many; D: NA; J: TRBJ1-1; CDR3: CASSLYTGGPNTEAFF; DNA: TGTGCCAGCTCACTGTACACGGGGGGCCCGAACACTGAAGCTTTCTTT
V: TRBV7-8; size: few; D: TRBD1; J: TRBJ1-1; CDR3: CASSYGQGMNTEAFF; DNA: TGTGCCAGCAGCTATGGACAGGGCATGAACACTGAAGCTTTCTTT
V: TRBV7-2; size: NA; D: TRBD1; J: TRBJ1-5; CDR3: CASSLAGTGDQPQHF; DNA: TGTGCCAGCAGCTTAGCAGGGACAGGGGATCAGCCCCAGCATTTT
V: TRBV28; size: many; D: NA; J: TRBJ2-7; CDR3: CASSLYGDPYEQYF; DNA: TGTGCCAGCAGTTTATATGGTGACCCCTACGAGCAGTACTTC
V: TRBV20-1; size: many; D: TRBD1; J: TRBJ2-5; CDR3: CSASPYYSRDREVAQETQYF; DNA: TGCAGTGCTAGTCCCTATTACTCCCGGGACAGGGAGGTAGCACAAGAGACCCAGTACTTC
V: TRBV28; size: many; D: NA; J: TRBJ2-5; CDR3: CASSRDGFGPGTQYF; DNA: TGTGCCAGCAGTCGCGACGGATTCGGGCCGGGGACCCAGTACTTC
V: TRBV7-9; size: many; D: NA; J: TRBJ1-1; CDR3: CASSSRAEAFF; DNA: TGTGCCAGCAGCTCACGGGCTGAAGCTTTCTTT
V: TRBV5-1; size: many; D: NA; J: TRBJ2-7; CDR3: CASSFSGAEQYF; DNA: TGCGCCAGCAGCTTTTCGGGTGCCGAGCAGTACTTC
V: TRBV2; size: few; D: NA; J: TRBJ2-4; CDR3: CASSPRWGLNIQYF; DNA: TGTGCCAGCAGCCCTAGGTGGGGGTTGAACATTCAGTACTTC
V: TRBV4-1; size: few; D: TRBD2; J: TRBJ2-7; CDR3: CASSQDRRKSGTSGRWYEQYF; DNA: TGCGCCAGCAGCCAAGATCGGCGGAAATCCGGGACTAGCGGGAGGTGGTACGAGCAGTACTTC
V: TRBV7-8; size: many; D: TRBD2; J: TRBJ2-3; CDR3: CASSPTRVAGGSGTQYF; DNA: TGTGCCAGCAGCCCCACCCGGGTAGCGGGGGGCAGTGGTACGCAGTATTTT
V: TRBV5-1; size: many; D: TRBD1; J: TRBJ2-4; CDR3: CASSDRGGSIQYF; DNA: TGCGCCAGCAGCGACAGGGGAGGCAGCATTCAGTACTTC
V: TRBV28; size: many; D: NA; J: TRBJ2-7; CDR3: CASSPLNSGRGEQYF; DNA: TGTGCCAGCAGTCCCCTGAACTCAGGGAGAGGCGAGCAGTACTTC